Listed here are 12 T cell receptor beta chains from one sample, sequenced in a study of blood T cell repertoires in COVID-19 (TCRdb year 2020). The receptor library was made with the immunoSEQ multiplex PCR assay. TCRdb limited this immuneACCESS table to in-frame rearrangements with V and J called. A share of clones is missing; checked studies link under half to unresolved V genes, and the rest is unexplained. Counted in this sample were 120,000 or so clones; approximately 83% of them appeared once. The top ten hold under 7% of the sample. Sequenced material: peripheral blood. Receptors originate from a man of 80 years or more with active or convalescent COVID-19.

V is TRBV29-1 and J is TRBJ2-1, with D maybe TRBD1 (5 bases). In germline, CDR1 is SQVTM, CDR2 ANQGSEA. The CDR3 contains 12 residues. V was clipped by 6 bases and J by 5 bases, with 11 bases between them. CDR3 DNA: TGCAGCGTGGCCCCAGGGAACAATGAGCAGTTCTTC. This encodes CSVAPGNNEQFF.

J is TRBJ1-4 and V is TRBV7-2; 9 bases are shared with TRBD1. The CDR3 is made up of 14 amino acids. V gave up 1 base and J gave up 7 bases; unmatched junction bases: 1. CDR1 is SGHTA, CDR2 FQGNSA, per germline. The CDR3 nucleotides are TGTGCCAGCAGCTTAGGGACAGGGGCTGAAAAACTGTTTTTT. It is translated as CASSLGTGAEKLFF.

The chain uses TRBV30 and TRBJ2-5, with a possible D match to TRBD2 (5 bases). The CDR3 extends over 12 amino acids. The germline V gene encodes CDR1 GTSNPN and CDR2 SVGIG (reference sequence). Trimming left V 2 bases short and J 3 bases short, with 7 bases between. The CDR3 sequence: CAWSSGKETQYF. In DNA, the CDR3 is TGTGCCTGGAGTTCCGGGAAAGAGACCCAGTACTTC.

The chain joins TRBV30 to TRBJ1-6; D is ambiguous. CDR1 and CDR2 from the germline V gene are GTSNPN and SVGIG (reference sequence). CDR3 length: 12 residues. Between the trimmed V and J ends, which lost 5 bases and 7 bases, there was a span of 9 bases. The CDR3 coding sequence is TGTGCCTGGGGCCGGGAGAATTCACCCCTCCACTTT. Translation: CAWGRENSPLHF.

The genes are TRBV7-2 and TRBJ1-3, with D possibly being TRBD1 (5 bases). The CDR3 is 16 residues long. CDR1 SGHTA and CDR2 FQGNSA come from the germline V gene. Trimming took 4 bases from V and 2 from J, leaving 15 bases between them. CDR3 in amino acids: CASSSFQGLAGNTIYF. The CDR3, as DNA: TGTGCCAGCAGCTCCTTTCAGGGTCTGGCTGGAAACACCATATATTTT. Filled out from reference TRBV7-2 and TRBJ1-3, the complete variable domain reads GAGVSQSPSNKVTEKGKDVELRCDPISGHTALYWYRQSLGQGLEFLIYFQGNSAPDKSGLPSDRFSAERTGGSVSTLTIQRTQQEDSAVYLCASSSFQGLAGNTIYFGEGSWLTVV.

The chain links TRBV7-2 to TRBJ1-1; the D gene is possibly TRBD1 (5 bases). V was cut by 0 bases and J by 5 bases, with 10 bases left in between. Germline V gives CDR1 SGHTA, CDR2 FQGNSA. The CDR3 consists of 14 residues. CDR3 protein: CASSLAQGKTEAFF. Written as DNA, the CDR3 is TGTGCCAGCAGCTTAGCGCAGGGAAAAACTGAAGCTTTCTTT.

The rearrangement uses TRBV20-1 and TRBJ2-4; 7 bases fit TRBD2. The junction had 8 bases not matched to a gene; V was cut back by 3 bases and J by 3 bases. Germline V lookup: CDR1 DFQATT, CDR2 SNEGSKA (reference sequence). This CDR3 region has 15 residues. DNA for the CDR3: TGCAGTGCTAGTGAGGGAGGGTCTGGCAAAAACATTCAGTACTTC. It codes for CSASEGGSGKNIQYF.

The chain carries TRBV30 and TRBJ1-1; 9 bases map to TRBD1. Germline assignment: CDR1 GTSNPN and CDR2 SVGIG (reference sequence). This CDR3 region has 13 residues. After removal of 3 bases from V and 4 bases from J, the junction contained 3 bases not matched to a gene. CDR3 in amino acids: CAWRQGAVTEAFF. In nucleotides, the CDR3 is TGTGCCTGGAGACAGGGGGCTGTCACTGAAGCTTTCTTT.

The rearrangement joins TRBV29-1 to TRBJ2-7; 7 nucleotides match TRBD2. Per the germline V gene, CDR1 is SQVTM and CDR2 is ANQGSEA. Germline trimming cut 1 base from V and 9 bases from J; bases unmatched to any gene: 9. The CDR3 totals 13 residues. This chain's CDR3 is CSVEVLRETGQYF. CDR3 in DNA: TGCAGCGTTGAAGTTTTGCGGGAGACGGGGCAGTACTTC.

V gene TRBV7-9 combines with J gene TRBJ2-7; TRBD1 agrees at 8 bases. The germline V gene encodes CDR1 SEHNR and CDR2 FQNEAQ (reference sequence). The CDR3 runs 13 residues. Losses at the gene ends were 5 bases for V and 5 bases for J; bases not matched to a gene: 5. CDR3 nucleotide sequence: TGTGCCAGCAGCCTATGGACAGGGAACGAGCAGTACTTC. Residues: CASSLWTGNEQYF.

The chain joins TRBV5-1 to TRBJ2-2; 8 bases fit TRBD2. The CDR3 spans 17 residues. Germline CDR1 and CDR2: SGHRS and YFSETQ. V was clipped by 4 bases and J by 8 bases; unmatched bases: 16. This chain's CDR3 is CASSPLSGGQGTGELFF. The CDR3 DNA sequence: TGCGCCAGCAGCCCGTTGAGCGGGGGACAAGGGACTGGGGAGCTGTTTTTT.

The V call is TRBV12-3 or TRBV12-4, the J call TRBJ1-1, with D perhaps matching TRBD1 (5 bases). With 2 bases removed from V and 10 bases from J, the gap between germline ends came to 8 bases. The CDR3 sequence is 11 residues long. CDR3 coding DNA: TGTGCCAGCAGTTTACGGGGGAGAGCTTTCTTT. It translates to CASSLRGRAFF.